The clone carrying this TCR beta chain was seen more than once but under ten times. Preparation of the TCRbeta library was carried out with unique molecular identifiers. TCRdb fed the PCR reads into MiXCR, producing one record per CDR3 protein. The sample records about 900,000 distinct CDR3 sequences, about 30% being singletons. The source of the sample is a study of T-cell reconstitution after alpha-beta-depleted transplantation in children. The ends were cut back, 3 bases at V and 0 bases at J, with 11 bases in the middle. Germline loops: CDR1 MRHNA, CDR2 SNTAGT. This CDR3 is built from 16 residues.

This TCR was sampled from a boy under two years old who had a stem cell transplant for SCID, so the T cells may come from the graft donor. The chain combines TRBV6-4 with TRBJ2-2; D call uncertain. Sequences were derived from PBMCs, mostly from graft donor cells, sampled 360 days after TCRalphabeta/CD19-depleted stem cell transplant. CDR3: CASSEGPSPNTGELFF. In nucleotides, the CDR3 is TGTGCCAGCAGTGAAGGTCCCTCTCCGAACACCGGGGAGCTGTTTTTT.